These 15 T cell receptor beta chains were sequenced from one sample in a study of read filtering for tumor transcriptome and immune sequencing. The library was built from around 400 ng RNA with molecular barcoded adaptors for alpha/delta and beta/gamma chains. MiXCR, applied by TCRdb to the reads, yields one record per CDR3 protein. The top ten clones hold around 28% of a sample with 39,000 or so distinct CDR3 sequences, over 10% of them seen once. Sequencing input: a population of CD138-negative cells sorted from bone marrow. The receptors stem from a donor over 35 with multiple myeloma.

This clonotype came up a few times. The chain employs TRBV7-9 and TRBJ1-1; unclear D gene. Germline V gives CDR1 SEHNR, CDR2 FQNEAQ (reference sequence). Trimming removed 7 bases from V and 0 bases from J, with 15 bases in between. The CDR3 is 15 residues long. Here the CDR3 DNA reads TGTGCCAGCACCAGAAGTACGGGAATGAACACTGAAGCTTTCTTT. Protein: CASTRSTGMNTEAFF.

This clonotype occurred many times. V and J are TRBV5-1 and TRBJ2-2, with 12 bases that match TRBD2. The CDR3 covers 15 residues. V dropped 4 bases and J dropped 7; count of bases not matched to a gene: 5. Germline CDR1 and CDR2: SGHRS and YFSETQ. The CDR3 sequence is CASSDLAGGNGELFF. CDR3 bases: TGCGCCAGCAGCGACCTAGCGGGAGGGAACGGGGAGCTGTTTTTT.

Concerning this clonotype itself: Since a much larger clone is just one base distant, this may be a read error. The chain joins TRBV5-5 to TRBJ2-7; TRBD2 agrees at 10 bases. This CDR3 spans 14 amino acids. CDR1 and CDR2 (germline): SGHKS, YYEKEE (reference sequence). Here the CDR3 reads CASSRTSGVYGQYF. CDR3 nucleotides: TGTGCCAGCAGTCGGACTAGCGGTGTCTACGGGCAGTACTTC. Full variable domain (outside the CDR3, taken from reference TRBV5-5 and TRBJ2-7): DAGVTQSPTHLIKTRGQQVTLRCSPISGHKSVSWYQQVLGQGPQFIFQYYEKEERGRGNFPDRFSARQFPNYSSELNVNALLLGDSALYLCASSRTSGVYGQYFGPGTRLTVT.

This clonotype occurred many times. The genes are TRBV7-9 and TRBJ1-1, with a tentative D call TRBD1 (5 bases). CDR1 is SEHNR, CDR2 FQNEAQ, per germline (reference sequence). V gave up 2 bases and J gave up 1 base, with 20 bases separating them. The CDR3 sequence is 18 residues long. The CDR3 sequence is CASSLKGWGRDENTEAFF. The CDR3 coding sequence is TGTGCCAGCAGCTTAAAAGGTTGGGGCAGGGACGAGAACACTGAAGCTTTCTTT. The whole variable domain, filled in from reference TRBV7-9 and TRBJ1-1, reads DTGVSQNPRHKITKRGQNVTFRCDPISEHNRLYWYRQTLGQGPEFLTYFQNEAQLEKSRLLSDRFSAERPKGSFSTLEIQRTEQGDSAMYLCASSLKGWGRDENTEAFFGQGTRLTVV.

This clonotype was detected a few times. V and J are TRBV7-9 and TRBJ1-2; D gene unclear. Germline V gene data show CDR1 as SEHNR and CDR2 as FQNEAQ (reference sequence). V lost 1 base and J lost 3, with 6 bases in between. The CDR3 covers 13 residues. In DNA, the CDR3 is TGTGCCAGCAGCTTAGGGGCTGACTATGGCTACACCTTC. As protein: CASSLGADYGYTF.

This clonotype was detected many times. V and J are TRBV20-1 and TRBJ2-1; 12 bases fit TRBD2. Trimming cost V 6 bases and J 3 bases; bases outside gene matches: 6. CDR1 DFQATT and CDR2 SNEGSKA come from the germline V gene (reference sequence). The CDR3 has 15 amino acids. CDR3 nucleotides: TGCAGTGCACCAGCTAGCGGGAGGGACTACAATGAGCAGTTCTTC. Its protein product is CSAPASGRDYNEQFF.

Many counts were recorded for this clonotype. This chain uses TRBV2 with TRBJ2-3; 7 positions match TRBD1. The CDR3 length is 15 residues. Trimming at V came to 6 bases and at J to 2 bases, leaving 8 bases not matched to a gene. Per the germline V gene, CDR1 is SNHLY and CDR2 is FYNNEI. CDR3 loop: CASRAGTDYTDTQYF. CDR3 sequence (DNA): TGTGCCAGCAGAGCCGGGACAGACTACACAGATACGCAGTATTTT.

This clonotype appeared many times. The rearrangement links TRBV5-4 to TRBJ2-7, with 10 bases matching TRBD2. The CDR3 loop spans 16 amino acids. Germline CDR1 reads SGHNT; CDR2 reads YYREEE (reference sequence). The ends lost 7 bases at V and 4 bases at J; junction bases unmatched: 14. CDR3 sequence: CASATEAGTSVYEQYF. Here the CDR3 DNA reads TGTGCCAGCGCGACCGAAGCCGGGACTAGCGTTTACGAGCAGTACTTC.

The genes are TRBV4-3 and TRBJ2-1; no clear D. Germline V CDR1 and CDR2: LGHNA, YSLEER. The ends were cut back, 4 bases at V and 0 bases at J, with 13 bases in the middle. The CDR3 spans 16 residues. CDR3 nucleotides: TGCGCCAGCAGCCCAACGCTGTTAAGCTCCTACAATGAGCAGTTCTTC. Protein: CASSPTLLSSYNEQFF.

The sample holds many counts of this clonotype. The chain couples TRBV20-1 to TRBJ2-1; 8 bases align to TRBD2. This CDR3 is 15 amino acids long. V lost 6 bases to trimming and J lost 4 bases; unmatched junction nucleotides: 11. Looked up from germline, CDR1 is DFQATT and CDR2 is SNEGSKA (reference sequence). CDR3 protein: CSAPLGSGDYNEQFF. CDR3 coding DNA: TGCAGTGCCCCGCTTGGTAGCGGGGATTACAATGAGCAGTTCTTC.

In this sample, this clonotype turned up many times. The V gene is TRBV6-2 or TRBV6-3, the J gene TRBJ1-2, with no clear D. V lost 5 bases, J lost 4 bases, and 20 bases lay in between. CDR1 MNHEY and CDR2 SVGEGT come from the germline V gene. The CDR3 loop spans 16 amino acids. The CDR3 DNA is TGTGCCAGCAGTGGAGGACCCAAGACCCCCCTCTATGGCTACACCTTC. It codes for CASSGGPKTPLYGYTF.

There are many counts of this clonotype. The V call is TRBV10-2, the J call TRBJ2-4; 8 bases align to TRBD2. V was clipped by 10 bases and J by 3 bases; unmatched bases: 2. Germline assignment: CDR1 WSHSY and CDR2 SAAADI. The CDR3 has 12 amino acids. The CDR3: CATGRVKNIQYF. The DNA for the CDR3 is TGCGCCACCGGGAGGGTCAAAAACATTCAGTACTTC.

This clonotype has more than one count but fewer than ten. V is TRBV20-1 and J is TRBJ2-7; possible D gene TRBD2, 5 bases. Per germline, CDR1 DFQATT and CDR2 SNEGSKA (reference sequence). V dropped 1 base and J dropped 6 bases, with 10 bases sitting between them. There are 12 residues in the CDR3. CDR3 coding DNA: TGCAGTGCTAGAGTCGGGGATCGCGAGCAGTACTTC. It is translated as CSARVGDREQYF.

Only one count was recorded for this clonotype. With a far larger clone one base away, a read error is the likely cause. V is TRBV5-6 and J is TRBJ2-1; perhaps TRBD1 as D (5 bases). The CDR3 consists of 13 residues. Trimming stripped 6 bases from V and 5 bases from J, with 12 bases between. Per germline, CDR1 SGHDT and CDR2 YYEEEE. DNA of the CDR3: TGTGCCAGCAACGCAGGGATTCACAATGAGCAGTTCTTC. It encodes CASNAGIHNEQFF.

In this sample, this clonotype turned up a few times. The chain combines TRBV12-5 with TRBJ2-5; D gene uncertain. Per the germline V gene, CDR1 is LGHNT and CDR2 is FRNRAP. There are 15 residues in the CDR3. V gave up 7 bases and J gave up 1 base, with 16 bases separating them. CDR3 coding DNA: TGTGCTAGTGCTTCGGACCTACCTGGCCAAGAGACCCAGTACTTC. Translating it yields CASASDLPGQETQYF.